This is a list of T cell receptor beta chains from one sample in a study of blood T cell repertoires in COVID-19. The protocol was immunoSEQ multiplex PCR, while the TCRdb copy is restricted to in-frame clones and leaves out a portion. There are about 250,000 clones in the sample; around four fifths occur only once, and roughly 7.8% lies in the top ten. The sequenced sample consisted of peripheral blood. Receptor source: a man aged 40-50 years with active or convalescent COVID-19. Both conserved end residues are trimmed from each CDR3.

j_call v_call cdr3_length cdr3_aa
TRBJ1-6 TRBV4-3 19 ASSQKPADIFQAGSNSPLH
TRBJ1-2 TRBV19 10 ASSRTGNGYT
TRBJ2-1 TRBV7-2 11 ASSLPGVGEQF
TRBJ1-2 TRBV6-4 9 ASSGGRGYT
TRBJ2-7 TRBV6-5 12 ATKPEVQTYEQY
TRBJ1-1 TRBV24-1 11 ATSDYPQTEAF
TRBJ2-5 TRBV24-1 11 ATSDGAEETQY
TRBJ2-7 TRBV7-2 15 ASSLQAGTGGTYEQY
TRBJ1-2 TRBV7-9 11 ASSLQGGDGYT
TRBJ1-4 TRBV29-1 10 SVGTGEEKLF
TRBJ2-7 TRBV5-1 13 ASSALTSGEDEQY
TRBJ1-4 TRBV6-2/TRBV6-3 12 ASSDYGGGEKLF
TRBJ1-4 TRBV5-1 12 ASTRTGANEKLF
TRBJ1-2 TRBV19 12 ASSLNRGATGYT
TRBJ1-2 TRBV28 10 ASSFIRSGYT
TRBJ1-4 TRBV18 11 ASSPPVGEKLF
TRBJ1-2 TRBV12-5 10 ASGPPYYGYT
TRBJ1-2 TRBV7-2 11 ASSLTGGNGYT
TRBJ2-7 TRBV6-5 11 ASSYSGAYEQY